Listed here is a single TCR beta chain. It has no known antigen specificity. No much larger clonotype is one base removed from it; base qualities were not supplied. The collaborating institutions used their own protocols to collect whole blood in K2EDTA tubes. Collaborator samples were shipped for TCRbeta analysis as frozen whole blood, isolated PBMCs, or DNA extracted from either sample type. TCRbeta CDR3 regions were amplified from genomic DNA by means of the immunoSEQ Assay, a bias-controlled multiplex PCR. Per the source publication's procedure: Within the assay, amplification of reference gene primers was used to estimate how many nucleated cells each sample contained. To quantify the absolute abundance of each unique TCRbeta CDR3 rearrangement, sequence reads were collapsed and filtered. Productive Simpson clonality was computed per sample as the square root of Simpson's diversity index over productive rearrangements. The immuneACCESS repertoire file appears here via TCRdb, limited to in-frame rearrangements. These files lack a portion of the clones; in checked studies, under half of the deficit traces to unresolved V genes, and the cause of the others is not known. D and trimming come from the DNA, and the V and J calls and clone size come from that table. Present in this sample are approximately 96,000 clones, approximately 84% of which were seen just once. Approximately 11% of the sample is in the top ten clones.

The sample is drawn from a study of blood T cell repertoires in COVID-19 (dated by TCRdb to 2018 to 2020). Notes on the research overall: The collaborator samples originated in the United States, Italy and Spain and spanned the acute and convalescent phases of COVID-19. The samples were drawn from the first 160 participants of the ongoing ImmuneRACE study and from 950 to 1,500 subjects provided by 6 global collaborators. Subjects who had been exposed to COVID-19, were actively infected with it, or had recovered from it provided the deeply sampled blood TCRbeta repertoires that made up the dataset. Nearly every sample came with metadata listing a de-identified subject ID, COVID-19 status, age in years and sex. The material from the prospective study consisted of cDNA or gDNA derived from T cells, B-cell-depleted T cells, or PBMCs. Where HLA class I and class II types were available, the types were taken from metadata supplied by the sample provider, not from assay-based typing. The repertoires were released in a freely available public database intended as a resource for research on the immune response to SARS-CoV-2. General study outcomes and caveats: Clinical and demographic metadata were provided uncurated, with the amount varying by source and participant.

Taken from the germline V gene (reference sequence), the CDR1 and CDR2 loops are SEHNR and FQNEAQ. Including cysteine and phenylalanine, the CDR3 has 17 amino acids. Only the CDR3 region is kept as DNA, spanning 51 bases read in frame from base 1. Deletion took 7 bases off V and 4 bases off J, with a span of 23 bases between the germline ends. The source material was peripheral blood. The rearrangement joined TRBV7-9 to TRBJ2-1, and possibly TRBD2, on 8 matching bases. The TCR sequence derives from a woman aged 80 or over with acute or convalescent COVID-19. The CDR3 region: CASTPPGVAGQYNEQFF. The DNA sequence is given as TGTGCCAGCACCCCCCCGGGGGTAGCGGGACAGTACAATGAGCAGTTCTTC.